This is a list of T cell receptor beta chains from one sample in a study of T cell repertoires in cytomegalovirus infection. TCRdb fed the reads into MiXCR, producing one record per CDR3 protein. The data contain around 770,000 distinct CDR3 sequences, under 35% of them singletons. Antigens for these TCRs are unknown. The sequencing here drew on cultured CD8+ T cells from PBMCs, taken from culture after CMV antigen stimulation. The source of these receptors is a human donor in good health (CMV status not recorded). Some clones in this sample may be carry-over from other donors' samples. Both conserved end residues are part of each CDR3. The order of the fields is J gene, D gene, clone size, V gene, CDR3 protein, CDR3 DNA. D genes are given only for firm matches. Clone size is not always given. Where it is, it says once, few, many or a class for expanded clones.

>TRBJ1-1|NA|NA|TRBV20-1
CSAPTAAGPRGGDTEAFF
TGCAGTGCTCCAACGGCAGCCGGTCCCAGGGGCGGGGACACTGAAGCTTTCTTT
>TRBJ2-3|NA|few|TRBV6-6
CASSYSDSGDTQYF
TGTGCCAGCAGTTACTCGGACTCTGGTGATACGCAGTATTTT
>TRBJ2-2|NA|NA|TRBV15
CATSSRESDTGELFF
TGTGCCACCAGCAGCAGGGAATCGGACACCGGGGAGCTGTTTTTT
>TRBJ2-1|TRBD2|NA|TRBV7-9
CASSLDRRAGNEQFF
TGTGCCAGCAGCTTAGATAGACGAGCGGGGAATGAGCAGTTCTTC
>TRBJ1-2|NA|few|TRBV7-8
CASALGDGYTF
TGTGCCAGTGCTTTGGGGGATGGCTACACCTTC
>TRBJ2-3|NA|NA|TRBV4-1
CASSVYKGSTDTQYF
TGCGCCAGCAGCGTCTATAAAGGTAGCACAGATACGCAGTATTTT
>TRBJ2-1|NA|NA|TRBV7-9
CASSSTPDSLYNEQFF
TGTGCCAGCAGCTCAACCCCGGACTCCCTATACAATGAGCAGTTCTTC
>TRBJ1-5|NA|once|TRBV15
CATSRPGALTDDNQPQHF
TGTGCCACCAGCAGACCCGGGGCCCTGACGGATGACAATCAGCCCCAGCATTTT
>TRBJ2-1|TRBD2|NA|TRBV12-3/TRBV12-4
CASSALAGLYNEQFF
TGTGCCAGCAGCGCCCTAGCGGGGCTCTACAATGAGCAGTTCTTC
>TRBJ1-2|NA|few|TRBV7-9
CASSFQGTAGERYGYTF
TGTGCCAGCAGCTTCCAAGGAACCGCCGGGGAAAGATATGGCTACACCTTC
>TRBJ2-5|NA|many|TRBV18
CASSPLAGLQETQYF
TGTGCCAGCTCACCACTGGCGGGGCTCCAAGAGACCCAGTACTTC
>TRBJ1-4|NA|NA|TRBV6-5
CASSYRGVANEKLFF
TGTGCCAGCAGTTATAGAGGGGTGGCTAATGAAAAACTGTTTTTT
>TRBJ2-1|NA|NA|TRBV7-1
CASSELADEQFF
TGTGCCAGCAGCGAGCTGGCTGATGAGCAGTTCTTC
>TRBJ2-7|NA|few|TRBV27
CASRRSHEQYF
TGTGCCAGTAGACGATCCCACGAGCAGTACTTC
>TRBJ1-4|NA|few|TRBV29-1
CSVVDRSTNEKLFF
TGCAGCGTGGTAGACAGGTCAACTAATGAAAAACTGTTTTTT
>TRBJ2-2|NA|NA|TRBV29-1
CSAGGDTGELFF
TGCAGCGCCGGTGGTGACACCGGGGAGCTGTTTTTT
>TRBJ2-1|NA|few|TRBV10-3
CAISESPGPSGRDEQFF
TGTGCCATCAGTGAGTCCCCAGGGCCATCGGGAAGGGATGAGCAGTTCTTC
>TRBJ2-7|NA|NA|TRBV2
CASRKTGDQQTREYF
TGTGCCAGCAGGAAGACGGGGGACCAGCAGACTAGGGAGTACTTC
>TRBJ2-1|TRBD1|NA|TRBV5-5
CASSFPGQGAGEQFF
TGTGCCAGCAGCTTTCCGGGACAGGGGGCAGGTGAGCAGTTCTTC
>TRBJ2-3|TRBD2|NA|TRBV15
CATSGEGTSMGDTQYF
TGTGCCACCAGCGGGGAGGGGACTAGCATGGGTGATACGCAGTATTTT
>TRBJ2-5|NA|NA|TRBV7-6
CASSFDKRETQYF
TGTGCCAGCAGCTTCGACAAGAGGGAGACCCAGTACTTC
>TRBJ2-5|TRBD1|NA|TRBV6-1
CASTYPPGQGRKTQYF
TGTGCCAGCACTTACCCGCCGGGACAGGGTAGGAAGACCCAGTACTTC
>TRBJ2-2|TRBD1|many|TRBV12-3/TRBV12-4
CASSPGQGENTGELFF
TGTGCCAGCAGTCCAGGACAGGGCGAGAACACCGGGGAGCTGTTTTTT
>TRBJ2-3|TRBD1|NA|TRBV5-4
CASRVLGQGRTDTQYF
TGTGCCAGCAGGGTCCTGGGACAGGGGCGCACAGATACGCAGTATTTT
>TRBJ2-5|TRBD2|NA|TRBV6-5
CASSLSSLAGRETQYF
TGTGCCAGCAGCCTCTCCAGCCTAGCGGGGCGGGAGACCCAGTACTTC
>TRBJ1-1|NA|NA|TRBV6-1
CASSVGGLSEAFF
TGTGCCAGCAGTGTGGGGGGTTTGTCTGAAGCTTTCTTT
>TRBJ1-5|NA|NA|TRBV7-9
CASSRSKDGNQPQHF
TGTGCCAGCAGTAGATCAAAGGATGGCAATCAGCCCCAGCATTTT
>TRBJ1-2|NA|NA|TRBV19
CASDGGAVYGYTF
TGTGCCAGTGATGGGGGGGCCGTCTATGGCTACACCTTC
>TRBJ1-1|TRBD1|NA|TRBV23-1
CASSPVGQGRGDTEAFF
TGCGCCAGCAGTCCTGTGGGACAGGGGCGTGGGGACACTGAAGCTTTCTTT
>TRBJ2-2|NA|NA|TRBV6-5
CASSYSGVIWAGELFF
TGTGCCAGCAGTTACTCAGGTGTGATCTGGGCCGGGGAGCTGTTTTTT
>TRBJ2-4|NA|once|TRBV24-1
CATTWDDKNIQYF
TGTGCCACCACCTGGGACGACAAAAACATTCAGTACTTC
>TRBJ1-1|NA|NA|TRBV19
CATSDTGGTEAFF
TGTGCCACCTCTGACACGGGAGGCACTGAAGCTTTCTTT
>TRBJ2-6|NA|few|TRBV5-6
CASSGGPSWAGANVLTF
TGTGCCAGCAGCGGGGGACCTTCCTGGGCTGGGGCCAACGTCCTGACTTTC
>TRBJ2-5|NA|few|TRBV4-1
CASSPLRGKETQYF
TGCGCCAGCAGCCCCCTTCGAGGGAAAGAGACCCAGTACTTC
>TRBJ1-2|NA|once|TRBV5-8
CASSFTRRANYGYTF
TGTGCCAGCAGCTTCACTCGGAGAGCTAACTATGGCTACACCTTC